This T cell receptor (beta chain) originates from a study of blood T cell repertoires in COVID-19 (dated by TCRdb to 2018 to 2021). Turning to the overall study: Collaborator samples came from the United States, Italy and Spain and covered acute and convalescent phases of COVID-19. The samples were drawn from two sources: the first 160 participants of the ongoing ImmuneRACE study, and over 1,000 subjects contributed by 6 global collaborators. The material from the prospective study consisted of cDNA or gDNA derived from T cells, B-cell-depleted T cells, or PBMCs. The dataset comprised deeply sampled blood TCRbeta repertoires from subjects exposed to, actively infected with, or recovered from COVID-19. A de-identified subject ID, COVID-19 status, age in years and sex were almost always included in the sample metadata. The repertoires were made available in a free public database intended to serve as a resource for research on the immune response to SARS-CoV-2. HLA class I and class II types, where available, came from metadata supplied by the sample provider rather than from assay-based typing. On the study overall, not on this receptor specifically: Clinical and demographic metadata were provided uncurated, with the amount varying by source and participant.

About this clone: Its cognate antigen has yet to be identified. Base qualities were left out, and no much larger clone turns up one base away.

The collaborating institutions used their own protocols to collect whole blood in K2EDTA tubes. For TCRbeta analysis, collaborators shipped samples in one of three forms: frozen whole blood, isolated PBMCs, or DNA extracted from either of those sample types. Cut back by 1 base and 10 bases, the V and J ends lie 14 bases apart. Per the germline V gene, SGHTA is the CDR1 and FQGNSA is the CDR2. The CDR3 starts with the cysteine, ends with the phenylalanine, and has 14 residues. The retained sequence is limited to the CDR3, 42 bases, with the frame set at the first base. The immunoSEQ Assay, a bias-controlled multiplex PCR, was used to amplify TCRbeta CDR3 regions from genomic DNA. The published analysis was carried out like this. Within the assay, amplification of reference gene primers was used to estimate how many nucleated cells each sample contained. To quantify the absolute abundance of each unique TCRbeta CDR3 rearrangement, sequence reads were collapsed and filtered. For each sample, productive Simpson clonality was calculated by taking the square root of Simpson's diversity index across productive rearrangements. TCRdb holds this immuneACCESS table with in-frame rearrangements only. Some clones are missing; in checked studies, unresolved V genes explain under half, and the rest has no known cause. That table gives V, J and clone size, and the DNA gave D and trimming. For this sample there are tens of thousands of clones; about 86% appear just once. The top ten hold about 18% of the sample.

The clonotype was recovered from a human donor in a cohort sampled during active COVID-19. The chain joins TRBV7-2 to TRBJ2-1; 5 matching bases give a weak D call of TRBD1. The sequenced sample was peripheral blood. The bases read TGTGCCAGCAGCTTAGTTACCAGGTCAGGGGAGCAGTTCTTC. Its protein reads: CASSLVTRSGEQFF.